Listed below are T cell receptor beta chains from one sample, sequenced in a study of blood T cells in healthy people across ages. TCRdb re-called the 5' RACE reads through MiXCR, storing one row per CDR3 protein. The data hold around 990,000 distinct CDR3 sequences, with almost 25% observed a single time. These data were also filed under a second study, of T cells of mothers and their children.

Specimen: blood. These receptors came from a girl aged 2 to 10 in good health. The CDR3 runs from the conserved cysteine through the conserved F or W. D genes are given only for firm matches. Where a row states a size, it is once, few, many or the class of an expanded clone; other rows omit it.

.	TRBV27	.	TRBJ2-6	CASAHTGPGANVLTF	TGTGCCAGCGCACATACAGGCCCTGGGGCCAACGTCCTGACTTTC
.	TRBV12-3/TRBV12-4	.	TRBJ1-1	CASSLTADTEAFF	TGTGCCAGCAGTTTAACGGCAGACACTGAAGCTTTCTTT
TRBD2	TRBV29-1	.	TRBJ2-5	CSVELRLAETQYF	TGCAGCGTTGAACTCCGACTAGCAGAGACCCAGTACTTC
.	TRBV7-2	.	TRBJ2-7	CASSLASPVPYEQYF	TGTGCCAGCAGCTTAGCCTCGCCCGTCCCCTACGAGCAGTACTTC
TRBD2	TRBV29-1	few	TRBJ2-7	CSVCLVTSGIYEQHF	TGCAGCGTTTGTTTGGTTACTAGCGGGATATACGAGCAGCACTTC
TRBD2	TRBV6-6	many	TRBJ2-7	CASNLGTSGSYEQYF	TGTGCCAGCAACCTCGGGACTAGCGGGTCCTACGAGCAGTACTTC
.	TRBV12-3/TRBV12-4	.	TRBJ2-7	CASSLAGGADEQYF	TGTGCCAGCAGTTTAGCCGGGGGTGCCGACGAGCAGTACTTC
.	TRBV29-1	.	TRBJ2-2	CSVDARGVGELFF	TGCAGCGTTGATGCTCGGGGCGTCGGGGAGCTGTTTTTT
TRBD1	TRBV6-5	few	TRBJ1-2	CASSYAQDRGYGYTF	TGTGCCAGCAGTTACGCCCAGGACAGGGGTTATGGCTACACCTTC
.	TRBV29-1	few	TRBJ2-2	CSVESGRTNTGELFF	TGCAGCGTTGAGTCCGGGAGAACGAACACCGGGGAGCTGTTTTTT
TRBD2	TRBV5-5	.	TRBJ2-3	CASSTRDYPTDTQYF	TGTGCCAGCAGCACCCGGGACTATCCCACAGATACGCAGTATTTT
.	TRBV5-1	few	TRBJ1-1	CASSLLREGVNTEAFF	TGCGCCAGCAGCTTGCTGCGGGAAGGAGTGAACACTGAAGCTTTCTTT
.	TRBV6-4	many	TRBJ2-1	CASSDGPSGGNEQFF	TGTGCCAGCAGTGATGGGCCTTCCGGTGGTAATGAGCAGTTCTTC
.	TRBV9	many	TRBJ1-1	CASSVAGNTEAFF	TGTGCCAGCAGCGTAGCAGGGAACACTGAAGCTTTCTTT
.	TRBV19	few	TRBJ2-7	CASSLQGYLYEQYF	TGTGCCAGTAGTTTACAGGGTTATCTCTACGAGCAGTACTTC
.	TRBV4-1	few	TRBJ2-7	CASSQQLSYEQYF	TGCGCCAGCAGCCAACAGCTCTCCTACGAGCAGTACTTC
.	TRBV29-1	.	TRBJ2-1	CSVLPAYNEQFF	TGCAGCGTGCTACCAGCCTACAATGAGCAGTTCTTC
.	TRBV28	.	TRBJ2-7	CASRGTKDSHEQYF	TGTGCCAGCAGGGGGACAAAGGATTCCCACGAGCAGTACTTC
.	TRBV24-1	.	TRBJ2-3	CATSDPYREADTQYF	TGTGCCACCAGTGATCCTTACAGGGAGGCAGATACGCAGTATTTT
.	TRBV2	few	TRBJ2-7	CASSAYVGYEQYF	TGTGCCAGCAGTGCGTACGTCGGCTACGAGCAGTACTTC
.	TRBV7-3	.	TRBJ2-1	CASSLEGGREQFF	TGTGCCAGCAGCCTCGAGGGGGGCAGGGAGCAGTTCTTC
TRBD1	TRBV29-1	.	TRBJ1-1	CSVVLTGASAFF	TGCAGCGTTGTTCTTACAGGGGCGTCAGCTTTCTTT
.	TRBV10-3	.	TRBJ2-3	CAINGGTDTQYF	TGTGCCATCAACGGGGGCACAGATACGCAGTATTTT
TRBD2	TRBV4-3	.	TRBJ2-2	CASSWEAGGTGELFF	TGCGCCAGCAGCTGGGAAGCGGGGGGGACCGGGGAGCTGTTTTTT
.	TRBV10-3	few	TRBJ2-5	CAISESVQNQETQYF	TGTGCCATCAGTGAGTCGGTACAGAACCAAGAGACCCAGTACTTC
.	TRBV12-3/TRBV12-4	.	TRBJ2-1	CASSRSGPAHNEQFF	TGTGCCAGCAGTAGGTCGGGACCAGCACACAATGAGCAGTTCTTC
.	TRBV6-5	few	TRBJ2-1	CASSYTDVGEQFF	TGTGCCAGCAGTTACACAGATGTAGGGGAGCAGTTCTTC
TRBD1	TRBV28	.	TRBJ2-7	CASSLYEGAHDEQYF	TGTGCCAGCAGTCTTTATGAGGGGGCCCACGACGAGCAGTACTTC
TRBD2	TRBV10-3	.	TRBJ2-1	CAISETAGGRDNEQFF	TGTGCCATCAGTGAGACGGCGGGGGGGAGAGACAATGAGCAGTTCTTC
.	TRBV7-2	.	TRBJ2-5	CASSGRQALETQYF	TGTGCCAGCAGCGGTAGACAGGCTCTGGAGACCCAGTACTTC
.	TRBV6-5	.	TRBJ1-5	CASSTRGQRYSNQPQHF	TGTGCCAGCAGCACCCGGGGGCAGAGGTATAGCAATCAGCCCCAGCATTTT
TRBD2	TRBV29-1	once	TRBJ2-7	CSVERDQTYEQYF	TGCAGCGTGGAGCGGGATCAGACCTACGAGCAGTACTTC